The T cell receptor (beta chain) under discussion was sequenced for a study of regulatory T cells in long-lasting Graves disease. In regard to this clonotype: Its antigen is not known.

This CDR3 is built from 14 residues. Germline CDR1 reads GTSNPN; CDR2 reads SVGIG (reference sequence). The ends lost 4 bases at V and 3 bases at J; junction bases unmatched: 9. CDR3-region Arm-PCR and iRepertoire HTBI primers produced the TCR beta libraries. In TCRdb, the multiplex PCR reads were re-called with MiXCR into one record per CDR3 protein. The table records hundreds of thousands of distinct CDR3 sequences, approximately 23% of them present only once. Time point given: persistent/refractory GD, antithyroid drugs over 5 years with positive TRAb. The TCR library used RNA extracted from PBMCs. Study outcomes and limitations: Persistent disease preferred TRBV28, TRBJ1-2 and TRBJ2-5; new disease, TRBV20-1 and TRBJ2-1.

The sample consisted of peripheral blood mononuclear cells (PBMCs), taken when the disease was refractory, from a patient treated with antithyroid drugs. V and J are TRBV30 and TRBJ2-7; 7 bases are a match to TRBD1. The receptor's source is a female donor with Graves disease. Written as DNA, the CDR3 is TGTGCCTGGATTCCCCGGGGACAGATCTACGAGCAGTACTTC. This translates into CAWIPRGQIYEQYF. Based on the CDR3 plus reference TRBV30 and TRBJ2-7, the full variable domain is SQTIHQWPATLVQPVGSPLSLECTVEGTSNPNLYWYRQAAGRGLQLLFYSVGIGQISSEVPQNLSASRPQDRQFILSSKKLLLSDSGFYLCAWIPRGQIYEQYFGPGTRLTVT.